This T cell receptor beta chain was documented in a study of T cell responses to AZD1222 COVID-19 vaccine. Repertoires were generated with immunoSEQ multiplex PCR, while TCRdb's copy carries only in-frame clones and drops some. The sample lists 200,000 to 300,000 clones, 85% to 95% occurring once. With V trimmed by 7 bases and J by 6 bases, 15 bases remained unmatched. This CDR3 contains 16 residues. Germline-derived CDR1 and CDR2 are SGHTS and YDEGEE. The specimen was peripheral blood, collected on day 0 of AZD1222 vaccination. The TCR was taken from an adult in good health. The chain uses TRBV5-8 and TRBJ2-1, with 8 bases matching TRBD2. CDR3 sequence: CASPFPPGTRGNEQFF. The DNA of the CDR3 is TGTGCCAGCCCCTTCCCTCCGGGGACTAGGGGCAATGAGCAGTTCTTC.